This T cell receptor (beta chain) was captured in a study of cytomegalovirus exposure and HLA in healthy donors. As to this clone: Its specificity is not known.

The PCR had 60 Vbeta and 13 Jbeta primers. Only in-frame clones appear in the TCRdb table, and some are missing; sequencing was by immunoSEQ multiplex PCR. Here the sample spans over 150,000 clones, around 79% being singletons. Whole-study findings and limits: Confirmation was obtained in vitro that a few CMV-associated chains are specific for CMV antigens. The study listed roughly 160 cytomegalovirus-associated TCR beta chains. It was in a later analysis that TCR association rates were seen to vary by HLA locus, highest for DRB1 and lowest for HLA-C. One variant, a missense change in DCLRE1C, was linked in a later analysis to TCR beta V- and J-gene trimming.

V gave up 5 bases and J gave up 3 bases; unmatched junction bases: 14. There are 17 residues in the CDR3. CDR1 is SGHVS and CDR2 is FNYEAQ in the germline V gene. This clonotype originated in a woman in her 40s in good health and CMV-seropositive. This chain links TRBV7-6 with TRBJ2-7; 9 bases are a match to TRBD1. Sequencing was performed on PBMCs. The CDR3 region has the DNA TGTGCCAGCAGCCGCTTTGGGGGACAGGGAGGTAACTACGAGCAGTACTTC. Translating it yields CASSRFGGQGGNYEQYF. Variable domain in full (rest from reference TRBV7-6 and TRBJ2-7): GAGVSQSPRYKVTKRGQDVALRCDPISGHVSLYWYRQALGQGPEFLTYFNYEAQQDKSGLPNDRFSAERPEGSISTLTIQRTEQRDSAMYRCASSRFGGQGGNYEQYFGPGTRLTVT.